This TCR beta chain is drawn from a study of shared clonotypes between healthy human individuals. Study as a whole: Donors, aged 18 to 49, were a couple of women and three men. Study conclusions and caveats: Rarefaction indicated that sorted-subset sequencing remained incomplete although depth was large. Unshared clonotypes carried lower generation probabilities than those common to all four donors. Tissues were not sampled, only blood, and their repertoires likely differ.

In regard to this clone: Its antigen is currently unknown.

V dropped 2 bases and J dropped 11; count of bases not matched to a gene: 9. The CDR3 has 14 amino acids. Germline lookup yields CDR1 SGHRS and CDR2 YFSETQ. The protocol was immunoSEQ multiplex PCR, while the TCRdb copy is restricted to in-frame clones and leaves out a portion. The table lists millions of clones, approximately 92% of them singletons, with under 0.15% in the top ten. The source material was naive CD4+ T cells sorted from blood. Subset denoted: CD45RA+ positively selected. The receptor was isolated from a man younger than 30 in good health. The chain carries TRBV5-1 and TRBJ1-2; 10 bases map to TRBD1. CDR3 in amino acids: CASSLPEDRGRYTF. The CDR3, as DNA: TGCGCCAGCAGCTTACCAGAAGACAGGGGGCGTTACACCTTC.